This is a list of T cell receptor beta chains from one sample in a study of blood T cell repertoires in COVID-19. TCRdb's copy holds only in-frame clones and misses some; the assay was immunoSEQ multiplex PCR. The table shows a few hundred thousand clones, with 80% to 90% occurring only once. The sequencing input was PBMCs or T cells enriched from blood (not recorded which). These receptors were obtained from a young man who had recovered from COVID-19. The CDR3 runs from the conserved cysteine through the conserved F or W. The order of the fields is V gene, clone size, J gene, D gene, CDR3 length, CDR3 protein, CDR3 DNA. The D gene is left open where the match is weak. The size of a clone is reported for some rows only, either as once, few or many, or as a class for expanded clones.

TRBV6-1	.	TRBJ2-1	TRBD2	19	CASSEPLAGKGELSNEQFF	TGTGCCAGCAGTGAGCCACTAGCGGGAAAGGGAGAGCTTAGCAATGAGCAGTTCTTC
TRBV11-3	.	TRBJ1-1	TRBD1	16	CASSLPGTGMGTEAFF	TGTGCCAGCAGCTTACCGGGGACAGGGATGGGCACTGAAGCTTTCTTT
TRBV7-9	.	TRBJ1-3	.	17	CASSLGTRVNSGNTIYF	TGTGCCAGCAGCCTGGGGACAAGGGTAAACTCTGGAAACACCATATATTTT
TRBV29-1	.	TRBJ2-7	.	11	CSVVSYYEQYF	TGCAGCGTTGTTTCGTACTACGAGCAGTACTTC
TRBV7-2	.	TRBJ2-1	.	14	CASSPGWTYNGQFF	TGTGCCAGCAGTCCCGGATGGACTTACAATGGGCAGTTCTTC
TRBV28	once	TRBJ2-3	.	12	CAISSATDTQYF	TGTGCCATCTCAAGCGCCACAGATACGCAGTATTTT
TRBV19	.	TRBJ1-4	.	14	CASSFAGANEKLFF	TGTGCCAGTAGTTTTGCAGGGGCTAATGAAAAACTGTTTTTT
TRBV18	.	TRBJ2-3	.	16	CASSPALNPLTDTQYF	TGTGCCAGCTCACCTGCTCTAAACCCCCTCACAGATACGCAGTATTTT
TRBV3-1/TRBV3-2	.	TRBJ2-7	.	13	CASSLTIAYEQYF	TGTGCCAGCAGCCTGACTATAGCCTACGAGCAGTACTTC
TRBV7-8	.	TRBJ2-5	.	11	CASSQMETQYF	TGTGCCAGCAGTCAAATGGAGACCCAGTACTTC
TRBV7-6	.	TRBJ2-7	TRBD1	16	CASSLGGGTGMYEQYF	TGTGCCAGCAGCTTAGGGGGCGGGACAGGGATGTACGAGCAGTACTTC
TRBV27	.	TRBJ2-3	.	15	CASSRREASTDTQYF	TGTGCCAGCAGTCGCAGGGAGGCTAGCACAGATACGCAGTATTTT
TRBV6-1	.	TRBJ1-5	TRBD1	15	CASSDRQGAFQPQHF	TGTGCCAGCAGTGATCGACAGGGGGCTTTTCAGCCCCAGCATTTT
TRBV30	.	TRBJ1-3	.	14	CAWARESAGNTIYF	TGTGCCTGGGCCCGCGAATCGGCTGGAAACACCATATATTTT
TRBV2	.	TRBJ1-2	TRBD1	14	CASSELTGGYGYTF	TGTGCCAGCAGTGAACTTACAGGGGGCTATGGCTACACCTTC
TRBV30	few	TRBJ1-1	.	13	CAWRQGRNTEAFF	TGTGCCTGGAGACAGGGCAGGAACACTGAAGCTTTCTTT
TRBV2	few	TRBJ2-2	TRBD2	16	CASSSGTSGSTGELFF	TGTGCCAGCAGCTCTGGGACTAGCGGGTCCACCGGGGAGCTGTTTTTT
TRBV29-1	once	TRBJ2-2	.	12	CSVGGGPGELFF	TGCAGCGTTGGGGGAGGACCCGGGGAGCTGTTTTTT
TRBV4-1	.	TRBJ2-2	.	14	CASSPSRGAGELFF	TGCGCCAGCAGCCCCAGCCGGGGAGCCGGGGAGCTGTTTTTT
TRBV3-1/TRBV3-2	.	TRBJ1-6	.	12	CASSPTRSPLHF	TGTGCCAGCAGCCCGACAAGATCACCCCTCCACTTT
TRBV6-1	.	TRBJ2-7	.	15	CASSDPGHPPYEQYF	TGTGCCAGCAGTGATCCCGGACATCCCCCCTACGAGCAGTACTTC
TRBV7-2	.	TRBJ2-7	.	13	CASSDRGSYEQYF	TGTGCCAGCAGCGATCGGGGCTCCTACGAGCAGTACTTC
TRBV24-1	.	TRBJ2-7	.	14	CATSATGSPYEQYF	TGTGCCACCAGTGCCACAGGGTCCCCCTACGAGCAGTACTTC
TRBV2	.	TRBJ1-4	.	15	CASSLMERTNEKLFF	TGTGCCAGCAGTCTCATGGAGAGGACTAATGAAAAACTGTTTTTT
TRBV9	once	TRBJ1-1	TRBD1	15	CASSVSGTGGTEAFF	TGTGCCAGCAGCGTATCCGGGACAGGGGGCACTGAAGCTTTCTTT
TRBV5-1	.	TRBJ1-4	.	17	CASSLAIGGRTNEKLFF	TGCGCCAGCAGCTTGGCCATCGGAGGGAGAACTAATGAAAAACTGTTTTTT
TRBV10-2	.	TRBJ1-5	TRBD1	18	CASSESLRNRGRNQPQHF	TGCGCCAGCAGTGAGTCTCTTCGGAACAGGGGGCGAAATCAGCCCCAGCATTTT
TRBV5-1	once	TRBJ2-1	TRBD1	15	CASSPRDRLYNEQFF	TGCGCCAGCAGCCCGAGGGACAGGCTTTACAATGAGCAGTTCTTC
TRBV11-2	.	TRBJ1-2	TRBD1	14	CASSPGTGNYGYTF	TGTGCCAGCAGCCCCGGGACAGGGAACTATGGCTACACCTTC
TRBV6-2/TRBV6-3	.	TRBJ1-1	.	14	CASSRLTGNTEAFF	TGTGCCAGCAGTAGACTGACAGGGAACACTGAAGCTTTCTTT
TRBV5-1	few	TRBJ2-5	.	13	CASSLTDQETQYF	TGCGCCAGCAGCTTAACGGACCAAGAGACCCAGTACTTC
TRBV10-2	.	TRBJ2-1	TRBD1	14	CASSDRGRSNEQFF	TGCGCCAGCAGTGACAGGGGGCGGAGCAATGAGCAGTTCTTC
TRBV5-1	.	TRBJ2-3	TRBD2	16	CASSPPLAGGTDTQYF	TGCGCCAGCAGCCCCCCTCTAGCGGGGGGCACAGATACGCAGTATTTT
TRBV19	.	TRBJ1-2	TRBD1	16	CASRDRGRSYSYGYTF	TGTGCCAGTAGGGACAGGGGAAGGTCTTATTCCTATGGCTACACCTTC
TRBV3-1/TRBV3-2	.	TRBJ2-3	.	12	CASSPSPDTQYF	TGTGCCAGCAGCCCAAGCCCAGATACGCAGTATTTT
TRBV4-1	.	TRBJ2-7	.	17	CASSQDPSLADNYEQYF	TGCGCCAGCAGCCAAGATCCCTCCTTGGCCGACAACTACGAGCAGTACTTC
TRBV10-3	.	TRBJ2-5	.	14	CAISDRGSQETQYF	TGTGCCATCAGTGACCGGGGGTCCCAAGAGACCCAGTACTTC
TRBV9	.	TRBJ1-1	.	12	CAREDSPGKAFF	TGTGCCAGAGAGGACAGTCCCGGAAAAGCTTTCTTT
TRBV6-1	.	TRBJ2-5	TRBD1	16	CASSERQGPDKETQYF	TGTGCCAGCAGTGAGCGACAGGGACCTGACAAAGAGACCCAGTACTTC
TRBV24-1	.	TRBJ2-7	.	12	CATSDLNYEQYF	TGTGCCACCAGTGATCTAAACTACGAGCAGTACTTC
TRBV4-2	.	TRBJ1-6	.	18	CASSQDSIGGPYNSPLHF	TGTGCCAGCAGCCAAGATTCGATCGGGGGACCCTATAATTCACCCCTCCACTTT
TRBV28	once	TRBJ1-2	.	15	CASSLTPRQGNGYTF	TGTGCCAGCAGTTTAACCCCGAGGCAGGGGAACGGCTACACCTTC
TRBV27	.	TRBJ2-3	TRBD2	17	CASSSGLAGLGTDTQYF	TGTGCCAGCAGTTCGGGACTAGCGGGTTTGGGCACAGATACGCAGTATTTT
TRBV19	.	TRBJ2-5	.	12	CASSDRLETQYF	TGTGCCAGTAGTGACAGACTGGAGACCCAGTACTTC
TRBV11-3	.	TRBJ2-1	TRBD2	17	CASSFLGTSGRVSEQFF	TGTGCCAGCAGCTTCCTCGGGACTAGCGGGAGAGTAAGTGAGCAGTTCTTC
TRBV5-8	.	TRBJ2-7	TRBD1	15	CASSLADRASYEQYF	TGTGCCAGCAGCTTGGCGGACAGGGCTTCCTACGAGCAGTACTTC
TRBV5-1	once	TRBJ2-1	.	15	CASSLVRDSYNEQFF	TGCGCCAGCAGCTTGGTGCGGGATTCCTACAATGAGCAGTTCTTC
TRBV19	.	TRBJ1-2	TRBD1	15	CASSMLDRAYEGYTF	TGTGCCAGTAGTATGCTAGACAGGGCCTATGAGGGCTACACCTTC
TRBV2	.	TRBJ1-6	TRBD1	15	CASRARTGISSPLHF	TGTGCCAGCAGGGCCCGGACAGGGATTTCTTCACCCCTCCACTTT